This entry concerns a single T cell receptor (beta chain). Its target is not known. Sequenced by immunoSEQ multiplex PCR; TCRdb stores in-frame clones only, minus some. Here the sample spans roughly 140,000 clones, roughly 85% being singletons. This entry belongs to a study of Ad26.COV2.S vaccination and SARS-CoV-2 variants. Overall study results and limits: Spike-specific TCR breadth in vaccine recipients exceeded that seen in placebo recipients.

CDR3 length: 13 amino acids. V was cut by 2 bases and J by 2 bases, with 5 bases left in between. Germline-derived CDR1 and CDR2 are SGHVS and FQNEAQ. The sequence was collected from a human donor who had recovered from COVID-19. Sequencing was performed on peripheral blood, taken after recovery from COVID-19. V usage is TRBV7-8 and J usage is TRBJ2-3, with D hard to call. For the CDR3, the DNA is TGTGCCAGCAGCTTAAGACCCACAGATACGCAGTATTTT. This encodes CASSLRPTDTQYF.